This T cell receptor (beta chain) was captured by sequencing in a study of cytomegalovirus exposure and HLA in healthy donors. Of note for this clone: Its target is unknown.

The donors belonged to the roughly 120-subject validation cohort, separate from the roughly 710-subject first cohort. Study-wide results and caveats: It was reported that the classifier diagnosed cytomegalovirus status with high specificity and sensitivity in both the original and validation cohorts. According to a later analysis, TCR clusters from the first cohort tended to co-occur in the roughly 120 validation repertoires.

The CDR3 loop spans 15 amino acids. With 4 bases removed from V and 0 bases from J, the gap between germline ends came to 13 bases. Germline assignment: CDR1 MNHNY and CDR2 SVGAGI (reference sequence). Data came from immunoSEQ multiplex PCR; TCRdb stores just in-frame clones and leaves some out. The top ten hold about 0.86% of the sample, which has fewer than 350,000 clones, around 87% seen once. This chain links TRBV6-6 with TRBJ2-7, with unresolved D. Sequenced: PBMCs. The origin of this receptor is a woman younger than 30 in good health and CMV-seronegative. The CDR3 reads CASSSLRQSSYEQYF. The CDR3, as DNA: TGTGCCAGCAGTTCCCTGAGGCAGAGCTCCTACGAGCAGTACTTC.